Shown below are 24 T cell receptor beta chains from a single sample sequenced in a study of blood T cell repertoires in COVID-19. Assay used: immunoSEQ multiplex PCR; TCRdb lists only in-frame clones, some missing. This sample has about 270,000 clones, with approximately 90% found just once. Material: PBMCs or T cells enriched from blood (not recorded which). The source is a man aged 35 to 55 who had been exposed to COVID-19.

This rearrangement joins TRBV6-4 to TRBJ2-2, with D perhaps TRBD2 (6 bases). V lost 7 bases and J 4 bases, leaving 19 bases between the germline ends. Looked up from germline, CDR1 is MRHNA and CDR2 is SNTAGT. This CDR3 has 16 residues. In DNA, the CDR3 is TGTGCCAGCAAGGCGGTCGGAGGGGTTGGCACCGGGGAGCTGTTTTTT. Its protein product is CASKAVGGVGTGELFF.

This clone was observed once. This chain links TRBV7-3 with TRBJ2-1, with 7 bases that match TRBD2. V shed 5 bases and J 6 bases; nucleotides not matched to a gene: 7. The CDR3 covers 14 residues. The germline V gene encodes CDR1 SGHTA and CDR2 FQGTGA. The CDR3 reads CASSPGGMVNEQFF. The CDR3 DNA sequence: TGTGCCAGCAGCCCGGGGGGAATGGTCAATGAGCAGTTCTTC. The full variable domain, rest sourced from reference TRBV7-3 and TRBJ2-1, is GAGVSQTPSNKVTEKGKYVELRCDPISGHTALYWYRQSLGQGPEFLIYFQGTGAADDSGLPNDRFFAVRPEGSVSTLKIQRTERGDSAVYLCASSPGGMVNEQFFGPGTRLTVL.

The chain joins TRBV7-6 to TRBJ1-4, with D possibly matching TRBD1 (6 bases). This CDR3 contains 15 residues. Trimming removed 1 base at V and 8 bases at J, with 14 bases between. Germline V gene data show CDR1 as SGHVS and CDR2 as FNYEAQ. CDR3 sequence reads: CASSLEAGVGEKLFF. The CDR3 bases are TGTGCCAGCAGCTTAGAGGCAGGGGTTGGAGAAAAACTGTTTTTT. The variable domain in full, completed from reference TRBV7-6 and TRBJ1-4, reads GAGVSQSPRYKVTKRGQDVALRCDPISGHVSLYWYRQALGQGPEFLTYFNYEAQQDKSGLPNDRFSAERPEGSISTLTIQRTEQRDSAMYRCASSLEAGVGEKLFFGSGTQLSVL.

The chain carries TRBV6-2 or TRBV6-3 and TRBJ2-1; the match to TRBD2 covers 8 bases. The CDR3 extends over 16 amino acids. V was clipped by 6 bases and J by 8 bases; unmatched bases: 15. In germline, CDR1 is MNHEY, CDR2 SVGEGT. The CDR3 DNA follows: TGTGCCAGCAGCCCGTACGTGGGACTAGATGGCGATGAGCAGTTCTTC. This gives the protein CASSPYVGLDGDEQFF.

This clone has only a few counts. The chain uses TRBV5-4 and TRBJ1-1; D gene uncertain. Between the trimmed V and J ends, which lost 3 bases and 0 bases, there was a span of 6 bases. The CDR3 consists of 13 residues. CDR1 SGHNT and CDR2 YYREEE come from the germline V gene (reference sequence). CDR3 amino acids: CASSSTLNTEAFF. DNA for the CDR3: TGTGCCAGCAGCTCGACTCTGAACACTGAAGCTTTCTTT.

The chain is built from TRBV9 and TRBJ2-1, with 7 bases identical to TRBD2. This CDR3 has 16 amino acids. J lost 6 bases, V lost 1 base, and 10 bases had no gene match. From germline, CDR1 is SGDLS and CDR2 YYNGEE. The chain's CDR3 is CASSVRREALVNEQFF. The DNA for the CDR3 is TGTGCCAGCAGCGTAAGACGGGAGGCCCTCGTCAATGAGCAGTTCTTC. Full variable domain (missing parts from reference TRBV9 and TRBJ2-1): DSGVTQTPKHLITATGQRVTLRCSPRSGDLSVYWYQQSLDQGLQFLIQYYNGEERAKGNILERFSAQQFPDLHSELNLSSLELGDSALYFCASSVRREALVNEQFFGPGTRLTVL.

V gene TRBV10-1 combines with J gene TRBJ1-4; 7 nucleotides align to TRBD1. J was trimmed by 6 bases and V by 7 bases; bases with no gene match: 5. Per the germline V gene, CDR1 is WNHNN and CDR2 is SYGVQD (reference sequence). CDR3 length equals 13 residues. CDR3 loop: CASNDREDEKLFF. CDR3 nucleotide sequence: TGCGCCAGCAACGACAGGGAAGATGAAAAACTGTTTTTT.

The chain uses TRBV5-4 and TRBJ1-6, with 10 bases matching TRBD1. The CDR3 spans 16 residues. CDR1 and CDR2 (germline): SGHNT, YYREEE (reference sequence). V was pared by 2 bases and J by 8 bases, with 7 bases of the junction left unmatched. CDR3 amino acids: CASSLFDRGQDSPLHF. The CDR3, as DNA: TGTGCCAGCAGCTTATTTGACAGGGGGCAGGATTCACCCCTCCACTTT.

The J gene is TRBJ2-1, the V gene TRBV10-1; 9 bases line up with TRBD2. J gave up 7 bases and V 5 bases, and 6 bases lay outside the gene matches. The CDR3 runs 14 residues. Germline V gene lookup returns CDR1 WNHNN and CDR2 SYGVQD (reference sequence). For the CDR3, the DNA is TGCGCCAGCAGTCGGAGCGGGAGGTATAATGAGCAGTTCTTC. Protein: CASSRSGRYNEQFF.

The chain combines TRBV6-5 with TRBJ2-7; 9 nucleotides align to TRBD2. The CDR3 has 12 residues. The V and J ends lost 10 bases and 1 base, in that order; junction bases with no gene match: 2. The germline gives CDR1 MNHEY, CDR2 SVGAGI. Written as DNA, the CDR3 is TGTGCCACCCTAGCGGGGTCCTACGAGCAGTACTTC. Protein sequence: CATLAGSYEQYF.

This rearrangement joins TRBV6-5 to TRBJ2-7, with D possibly matching TRBD1 (6 bases). Trimming took off 8 bases at V and 3 bases at J, with 17 bases between the two ends. Per the germline V gene, CDR1 is MNHEY and CDR2 is SVGAGI. The CDR3 is 14 residues long. The CDR3 protein is CASLGQNKFYEQYF. CDR3 DNA sequence: TGTGCCAGCCTCGGACAGAATAAATTCTACGAGCAGTACTTC.

The V gene is TRBV27, the J gene TRBJ1-5; 9 nucleotides match TRBD1. Trimming removed 6 bases from V and 10 bases from J; junction bases left unmatched: 10. The length of the CDR3 is 14 residues. The germline CDR1 and CDR2 sequences are MNHEY and SMNVEV (reference sequence). CDR3 amino acids: CASSPRDRVEPQHF. The CDR3, as DNA: TGTGCCAGCAGCCCTAGGGACAGGGTGGAACCCCAGCATTTT.

This chain uses TRBV9 with TRBJ2-2; TRBD2 aligns across 7 bases. J was trimmed by 5 bases and V by 0 bases; bases with no gene match: 4. CDR3 length equals 15 residues. The germline V gene encodes CDR1 SGDLS and CDR2 YYNGEE. CDR3 in amino acids: CASSVGGSKTGELFF. In DNA, the CDR3 is TGTGCCAGCAGCGTAGGCGGGAGTAAAACCGGGGAGCTGTTTTTT.

The chain combines TRBV29-1 with TRBJ2-3, with D perhaps TRBD2 (5 bases). The CDR3 length is 12 residues. The V gene's germline CDR1 is SQVTM and CDR2 ANQGSEA. V shed 5 bases and J shed 2 bases, with 8 bases lying between them. The CDR3 DNA is TGCAGCGTTCTAGCCCACACAGATACGCAGTATTTT. Amino acids: CSVLAHTDTQYF.

The chain has TRBV19 and TRBJ1-2; TRBD1 is a possible D gene (6 bases). CDR1 and CDR2 (germline): LNHDA, SQIVND (reference sequence). Trimming took off 7 bases at V and 5 bases at J, with 17 bases between the two ends. CDR3 length equals 14 residues. In DNA, the CDR3 is TGTGCCAGTAATCCGGGACACCGGTTGTATGGCTACACCTTC. Its protein is CASNPGHRLYGYTF. Combining the CDR3 with reference TRBV19 and TRBJ1-2 gives the whole variable domain DGGITQSPKYLFRKEGQNVTLSCEQNLNHDAMYWYRQDPGQGLRLIYYSQIVNDFQKGDIAEGYSVSREKKESFPLTVTSAQKNPTAFYLCASNPGHRLYGYTFGSGTRLTVV.

This sequence joins TRBV14 and TRBJ2-7, with TRBD2 matching 7 bases. J gave up 6 bases and V 2 bases, and 10 bases lay outside the gene matches. Per germline, CDR1 SGHDN and CDR2 FVKESK. The CDR3 contains 15 residues. DNA for the CDR3: TGTGCCAGCAGCCAAAAAGGCGGGAGTGTTTTCGAGCAGTACTTC. This sequence encodes CASSQKGGSVFEQYF.

V and J are TRBV28 and TRBJ1-5, with 7 bases aligning to TRBD1. CDR1 and CDR2 (germline): MDHEN, SYDVKM. The CDR3 loop spans 14 amino acids. J gave up 3 bases and V 8 bases, and 7 bases lay outside the gene matches. The chain's CDR3 is CASYRQGLNQPQHF. The CDR3 DNA reads as TGTGCCAGCTACCGACAGGGCCTCAATCAGCCCCAGCATTTT.

The chain carries TRBV28 and TRBJ1-5; D is unclear. This CDR3 comprises 14 residues. Germline CDR1 reads MDHEN; CDR2 reads SYDVKM. V gave up 2 bases and J gave up 6 bases, with 11 bases separating them. The CDR3 is CASSLRGFGQPQHF. The DNA of the CDR3 is TGTGCCAGCAGTTTACGAGGTTTCGGTCAGCCCCAGCATTTT.

The V call is TRBV19, the J call TRBJ1-2, with a possible D match to TRBD1 (6 bases). Germline V gene data show CDR1 as LNHDA and CDR2 as SQIVND (reference sequence). The CDR3 is 11 residues long. The germline V and J ends were trimmed by 10 bases and 2 bases, with 8 bases remaining between them. The CDR3 loop is CATGQNYGYTF. The CDR3 DNA reads as TGTGCCACTGGACAGAACTATGGCTACACCTTC.

V usage is TRBV19 and J usage is TRBJ1-5; D gene ambiguous. The CDR3 length is 12 residues. With 5 bases removed from V and 7 bases from J, the gap between germline ends came to 9 bases. CDR1 is LNHDA, CDR2 SQIVND, per germline (reference sequence). Here the CDR3 DNA reads TGTGCCAGTAGTGAGGGAATCCAGCCCCAGCATTTT. Amino acids: CASSEGIQPQHF.

The chain joins TRBV5-4 to TRBJ2-3, with a possible D match to TRBD1 (6 bases). The germline gives CDR1 SGHNT, CDR2 YYREEE (reference sequence). The ends were cut back, 4 bases at V and 4 bases at J, with 7 bases in the middle. The CDR3 has 12 residues. CDR3 DNA sequence: TGTGCCAGCAGCCACAGGGCAGATACGCAGTATTTT. Translating gives CASSHRADTQYF.

This chain connects TRBV5-1 to TRBJ1-1; D is uncertain. Deletions cut 4 bases from V and 3 bases from J, with 13 bases between. CDR3 length equals 14 residues. CDR1 and CDR2 (germline): SGHRS, YFSETQ. Here the CDR3 reads CASSDWNGDTEAFF. CDR3 in DNA: TGCGCCAGCAGCGATTGGAATGGAGACACTGAAGCTTTCTTT. Full variable domain (outside the CDR3, taken from reference TRBV5-1 and TRBJ1-1): KAGVTQTPRYLIKTRGQQVTLSCSPISGHRSVSWYQQTPGQGLQFLFEYFSETQRNKGNFPGRFSGRQFSNSRSEMNVSTLELGDSALYLCASSDWNGDTEAFFGQGTRLTVV.

This chain connects TRBV11-2 to TRBJ1-4; TRBD1 matches at 9 bases. V gave up 5 bases and J gave up 5 bases; unmatched junction bases: 9. The V gene's germline CDR1 is SGHAT and CDR2 FQNNGV. CDR3 length equals 16 residues. The CDR3, as DNA: TGTGCCAGCAGCCTAGGGACAGGGATTGGGAATGAAAAACTGTTTTTT. Protein product: CASSLGTGIGNEKLFF.

Only a few counts were recorded for this clone. The chain recombines TRBV5-4 with TRBJ1-1; D unclear. The CDR3 totals 14 residues. V was shortened by 2 bases and J by 4 bases, with 12 bases between the two germline ends. Germline V gene data show CDR1 as SGHNT and CDR2 as YYREEE (reference sequence). CDR3 nucleotide sequence: TGTGCCAGCAGCTTTTCCATGACGGGCACTGAAGCTTTCTTT. Protein product: CASSFSMTGTEAFF.